Sequencing of this T cell receptor beta chain was carried out in a study of PD-L1 blockade in urothelial cancer. At the level of the study: Patients with male sex and bladder-origin urothelial cancer accounted for most of the roughly 30 enrolled.

V trimming: 6 bases; J trimming: 4 bases; junction bases outside the gene matches: 12. The CDR3 is 16 amino acids. Germline CDR1 SGHAT, CDR2 FQNNGV. Using immunoSEQ multiplex PCR, the repertoire was profiled, and TCRdb retains in-frame clones only, with some absent. This table holds some 52,000 clones, around 74% found once. Time point of the sample: pretreatment peripheral blood. The V call is TRBV11-2, the J call TRBJ2-3; 8 positions agree with TRBD1. Specimen: PBMCs, collected around atezolizumab (anti-PD-L1) treatment. This TCR derives from a man between 65 and 85 years old with urothelial cancer. CDR3 sequence: CASSQGASRTADTQYF. In DNA form, the CDR3 reads TGTGCCAGCAGTCAGGGGGCCAGCAGGACCGCAGATACGCAGTATTTT.